The rows below give T cell receptor beta chains drawn from one sample of a study of blood T cell repertoires in COVID-19. Here immunoSEQ multiplex PCR was the method, and the copy in TCRdb shows in-frame clones only, minus some. The sample consists of a few hundred thousand clones, more than 85% of them appearing once. The sequenced sample was PBMCs or T cells enriched from blood (not recorded which). Receptor source: a woman aged 30 to 39 who had recovered from COVID-19. The CDR3 runs from the conserved cysteine through the conserved F or W. Each record gives: J gene, V gene, clone size, D gene, CDR3 length, CDR3 protein, CDR3 DNA. A D gene is named only where the DNA matches it firmly. Size is omitted from some rows. Given values are once, few, many or a class for expanded clones.

j_gene: TRBJ2-5; v_gene: TRBV6-2/TRBV6-3; abundance: once; d_gene: TRBD2; len: 17; CDR3aa: CASSYSSSGTPPGTQYF; CDR3nt: TGTGCCAGCAGTTACTCCTCTAGCGGGACACCCCCCGGGACCCAGTACTTC
j_gene: TRBJ1-2; v_gene: TRBV5-1; abundance: NA; d_gene: TRBD1; len: 13; CDR3aa: CASRADRRGGYTF; CDR3nt: TGCGCCAGCAGGGCGGACAGGAGGGGTGGCTACACCTTC
j_gene: TRBJ1-6; v_gene: TRBV5-1; abundance: NA; d_gene: TRBD1; len: 15; CDR3aa: CASRPETGLDSPLHF; CDR3nt: TGCGCCAGCAGGCCCGAGACAGGGTTGGATTCACCCCTCCACTTT
j_gene: TRBJ2-7; v_gene: TRBV9; abundance: NA; d_gene: NA; len: 16; CDR3aa: CASRGWGQVSSYEQYF; CDR3nt: TGTGCCAGCAGAGGGTGGGGGCAGGTCAGCTCCTACGAGCAGTACTTC
j_gene: TRBJ1-1; v_gene: TRBV11-3; abundance: NA; d_gene: NA; len: 13; CDR3aa: CASSRLSGTEAFF; CDR3nt: TGTGCCAGCAGCCGACTCTCCGGGACTGAAGCTTTCTTT
j_gene: TRBJ2-5; v_gene: TRBV3-1/TRBV3-2; abundance: NA; d_gene: NA; len: 14; CDR3aa: CASSQLSGEETQYF; CDR3nt: TGTGCCAGCAGCCAACTTTCGGGGGAGGAGACCCAGTACTTC
j_gene: TRBJ1-1; v_gene: TRBV28; abundance: NA; d_gene: NA; len: 13; CDR3aa: CASTHSLFGEAFF; CDR3nt: TGTGCCAGCACGCACTCTCTGTTCGGTGAAGCTTTCTTT
j_gene: TRBJ1-1; v_gene: TRBV9; abundance: once; d_gene: NA; len: 16; CDR3aa: CASSDPRQAMNTEAFF; CDR3nt: TGTGCCAGCAGCGACCCCCGACAGGCAATGAACACTGAAGCTTTCTTT
j_gene: TRBJ2-1; v_gene: TRBV6-4; abundance: NA; d_gene: TRBD2; len: 15; CDR3aa: CASSRSGTTYNEQFF; CDR3nt: TGTGCCAGCAGTCGATCCGGGACTACCTACAATGAGCAGTTCTTC
j_gene: TRBJ1-1; v_gene: TRBV5-6; abundance: NA; d_gene: TRBD1; len: 14; CDR3aa: CASSFGDSQTEAFF; CDR3nt: TGTGCCAGCAGCTTCGGGGACAGCCAGACTGAAGCTTTCTTT
j_gene: TRBJ1-1; v_gene: TRBV5-1; abundance: NA; d_gene: NA; len: 14; CDR3aa: CASSLVGDRNEAFF; CDR3nt: TGCGCCAGCAGCTTGGTAGGAGACAGGAATGAAGCTTTCTTT
j_gene: TRBJ2-2; v_gene: TRBV29-1; abundance: NA; d_gene: NA; len: 12; CDR3aa: CSATEGNGELFF; CDR3nt: TGCAGCGCAACGGAGGGAAACGGGGAGCTGTTTTTT
j_gene: TRBJ1-6; v_gene: TRBV28; abundance: NA; d_gene: TRBD1; len: 15; CDR3aa: CASSPGGQYNSPLHF; CDR3nt: TGTGCCAGCAGCCCAGGGGGACAGTATAATTCACCCCTCCACTTT
j_gene: TRBJ2-3; v_gene: TRBV5-1; abundance: NA; d_gene: NA; len: 14; CDR3aa: CASSLEGNTDTQYF; CDR3nt: TGCGCCAGCAGCTTGGAGGGGAACACAGATACGCAGTATTTT
j_gene: TRBJ2-1; v_gene: TRBV6-5; abundance: few; d_gene: NA; len: 15; CDR3aa: CASTASPSSYNEQFF; CDR3nt: TGTGCCAGCACCGCTTCGCCGAGCTCCTACAATGAGCAGTTCTTC
j_gene: TRBJ1-3; v_gene: TRBV5-1; abundance: many; d_gene: NA; len: 16; CDR3aa: CASSLELRSSGNTIYF; CDR3nt: TGCGCCAGCAGCTTGGAACTCCGGAGCTCTGGAAACACCATATATTTT
j_gene: TRBJ2-7; v_gene: TRBV2; abundance: NA; d_gene: NA; len: 14; CDR3aa: CAVPGMTGSYEQYF; CDR3nt: TGTGCCGTCCCGGGGATGACGGGCTCCTACGAGCAGTACTTC